The present entry profiles one T cell receptor (beta chain) with its context. The sample originates from a study of blood T cell repertoires in COVID-19. At the level of the study: Symptom resolution, clearance, or two negative PCRs marked donors in Cohort 3 as recovered. Acute and convalescent COVID-19 samples came from the United States, Italy and Spain.

The participants were between about 18 and 95 years old and came from 24 US areas. Per germline, CDR1 MDHEN and CDR2 SYDVKM. The CDR3 covers 19 residues. Trimming removed 5 bases from V and 4 bases from J; junction bases left unmatched: 21. Here immunoSEQ multiplex PCR was the method, and the copy in TCRdb shows in-frame clones only, minus some. The sample consists of some 180,000 clones, about 80% of them appearing once. The clonotype comes from a woman between 65 and 79 years old in a cohort exposed to, infected with or recovered from COVID-19 (not recorded which). The sample comprised PBMCs or T cells enriched from blood (not recorded which). J is TRBJ2-7 and V is TRBV28, with 9 positions matching TRBD2. CDR3 amino acids: CASSHTPLFSGRRSYEQYF. The DNA for the CDR3 is TGTGCCAGCAGTCACACACCTCTTTTTAGCGGGAGAAGATCGTACGAGCAGTACTTC.